Listed below are T cell receptor beta chains from one sample, sequenced in a study of blood T cell repertoires in COVID-19. Sequencing used immunoSEQ multiplex PCR; TCRdb keeps in-frame clones, though not all of them. The sample carries approximately 270,000 clones, approximately 83% recorded once. Sequencing input: peripheral blood. These receptors originate from a person in their 70s with COVID-19, enrolled during active disease. CDR3s include the opening cysteine and the closing phenylalanine or tryptophan. D genes are given only for firm matches. Size is omitted from some rows. Given values are once, few, many or a class for expanded clones.

clone_size: -; j_call: TRBJ1-5; d_call: TRBD1; v_call: TRBV30; cdr3_nt: TGTGCCTACCGATCCGGGACAGGGGGCAATCAGCCCCAGCATTTT; cdr3_aa: CAYRSGTGGNQPQHF
clone_size: -; j_call: TRBJ2-2; d_call: TRBD2; v_call: TRBV7-6; cdr3_nt: TGTGCCAGCAGCTTAGACACTAGCGCCGGGGAGCTGTTTTTT; cdr3_aa: CASSLDTSAGELFF
clone_size: -; j_call: TRBJ2-7; d_call: TRBD1; v_call: TRBV19; cdr3_nt: TGTGCCAGCAATCAACAGGGGGCCACCTACGAGCAGTACTTC; cdr3_aa: CASNQQGATYEQYF
clone_size: -; j_call: TRBJ2-1; d_call: TRBD2; v_call: TRBV19; cdr3_nt: TGTGCCAGTAGTATGGGGACTATTAGGCTCAATGAGCAGTTCTTC; cdr3_aa: CASSMGTIRLNEQFF
clone_size: -; j_call: TRBJ1-5; d_call: -; v_call: TRBV7-2; cdr3_nt: TGTGCCAGCAGCTTGGGAGGGGGGCCCCAGCCCCAGCATTTT; cdr3_aa: CASSLGGGPQPQHF
clone_size: -; j_call: TRBJ2-1; d_call: -; v_call: TRBV5-1; cdr3_nt: TGCGCCAGCAGCCAACCGGAGGGCCCCTACAATGAGCAGTTCTTC; cdr3_aa: CASSQPEGPYNEQFF
clone_size: -; j_call: TRBJ2-3; d_call: TRBD2; v_call: TRBV4-1; cdr3_nt: TGCGCCAGCAGCCAAGAGGCTAGCGGGAGGCCCTGGGGTACGCAGTATTTT; cdr3_aa: CASSQEASGRPWGTQYF
clone_size: -; j_call: TRBJ2-2; d_call: -; v_call: TRBV11-2; cdr3_nt: TGTGCCAGCAGCTTAGAAGGGGCGCTCGGGGAGCTGTTTTTT; cdr3_aa: CASSLEGALGELFF
clone_size: once; j_call: TRBJ2-2; d_call: TRBD1; v_call: TRBV27; cdr3_nt: TGTGCCAGCAGTTTAAACCCGGGACAGGGACTAAACACCGGGGAGCTGTTTTTT; cdr3_aa: CASSLNPGQGLNTGELFF
clone_size: -; j_call: TRBJ1-1; d_call: TRBD1; v_call: TRBV5-6; cdr3_nt: TGTGCCAGCAGCCAGTACCGGGACAGCGTGAACACTGAAGCTTTCTTT; cdr3_aa: CASSQYRDSVNTEAFF
clone_size: -; j_call: TRBJ2-7; d_call: TRBD1; v_call: TRBV6-5; cdr3_nt: TGTGCCAGCAGCTCCGGGACAGGGTATACCGAGCAGTACTTC; cdr3_aa: CASSSGTGYTEQYF
clone_size: few; j_call: TRBJ1-6; d_call: -; v_call: TRBV11-2; cdr3_nt: TGTGCCAGCAGCTTAGTCAGGGAGGGATCACCCCTCCACTTT; cdr3_aa: CASSLVREGSPLHF
clone_size: few; j_call: TRBJ1-6; d_call: -; v_call: TRBV19; cdr3_nt: TGTGCCAGTAGTATTAGCAATTCACCCCTCCACTTT; cdr3_aa: CASSISNSPLHF
clone_size: once; j_call: TRBJ2-2; d_call: TRBD1; v_call: TRBV6-4; cdr3_nt: TGTGCCAGCAGCGGACAGGGGACCGGGGAGCTGTTTTTT; cdr3_aa: CASSGQGTGELFF
clone_size: -; j_call: TRBJ2-7; d_call: TRBD2; v_call: TRBV15; cdr3_nt: TGTGCCACCAGCCAGCGGGAGGGGCTCTCCTACGAGCAGTACTTC; cdr3_aa: CATSQREGLSYEQYF